This is a list of T cell receptor beta chains from one sample in a study of blood T cell repertoires in COVID-19. The data were produced by immunoSEQ multiplex PCR, yet TCRdb's version contains in-frame clones alone and is incomplete. Altogether 190,000 or so clones are present, over 75% being singletons, with the ten largest covering nearly 9.5%. Material for sequencing was PBMCs or T cells enriched from blood (not recorded which). Receptors originate from a man between 35 and 55 years old who had recovered from COVID-19. CDR3s include the opening cysteine and the closing phenylalanine or tryptophan. The order of the fields is V gene, clone size, J gene, D gene, CDR3 protein, CDR3 DNA. A D gene is named only where the DNA matches it firmly. Only some rows state a clone size, as once, few, many or a class for expanded clones.

v_call: TRBV5-1
clone_size: few
j_call: TRBJ1-1
d_call: -
cdr3_aa: CASSLAGGHTEAFF
cdr3_nt: TGCGCCAGCAGCTTGGCCGGGGGGCACACTGAAGCTTTCTTT

v_call: TRBV5-1
clone_size: -
j_call: TRBJ1-1
d_call: -
cdr3_aa: CATSVAGAPNTEAFF
cdr3_nt: TGCGCCACCTCGGTGGCAGGGGCCCCTAACACTGAAGCTTTCTTT

v_call: TRBV18
clone_size: -
j_call: TRBJ1-6
d_call: -
cdr3_aa: CASSFGTPEVSPLHF
cdr3_nt: TGTGCCAGCTCGTTTGGGACTCCAGAGGTATCACCCCTCCACTTT

v_call: TRBV5-1
clone_size: -
j_call: TRBJ1-1
d_call: -
cdr3_aa: CASSDTPGGGDAAFF
cdr3_nt: TGCGCCAGCAGCGATACCCCGGGGGGAGGGGATGCGGCTTTCTTT

v_call: TRBV30
clone_size: once
j_call: TRBJ2-7
d_call: TRBD1
cdr3_aa: CAWSVRTGVEQYF
cdr3_nt: TGTGCCTGGAGTGTCCGGACAGGGGTAGAGCAGTACTTC

v_call: TRBV19
clone_size: -
j_call: TRBJ1-1
d_call: -
cdr3_aa: CATYGGGTEAFF
cdr3_nt: TGTGCCACTTACGGGGGGGGAACTGAAGCTTTCTTT

v_call: TRBV6-5
clone_size: once
j_call: TRBJ1-2
d_call: -
cdr3_aa: CASSDRTSNYGYTF
cdr3_nt: TGTGCCAGCAGCGACAGGACTTCTAACTATGGCTACACCTTC

v_call: TRBV9
clone_size: -
j_call: TRBJ1-5
d_call: -
cdr3_aa: CASSAGGQPQHF
cdr3_nt: TGTGCCAGCAGCGCCGGGGGGCAGCCCCAGCATTTT

v_call: TRBV9
clone_size: -
j_call: TRBJ2-1
d_call: TRBD2
cdr3_aa: CASSVGLAELNEQFF
cdr3_nt: TGTGCCAGCAGCGTTGGACTAGCGGAACTCAATGAGCAGTTCTTC

v_call: TRBV6-5
clone_size: -
j_call: TRBJ1-5
d_call: -
cdr3_aa: CASSDRQAPQPQHF
cdr3_nt: TGTGCCAGCAGCGACAGACAGGCACCTCAGCCCCAGCATTTT

v_call: TRBV4-1
clone_size: -
j_call: TRBJ2-6
d_call: TRBD1
cdr3_aa: CASSSYAGTAFSGANVLTF
cdr3_nt: TGCGCCAGCAGCTCATATGCCGGGACAGCGTTCTCTGGGGCCAACGTCCTGACTTTC

v_call: TRBV28
clone_size: -
j_call: TRBJ1-2
d_call: TRBD1
cdr3_aa: CASSLGQGNYGYTF
cdr3_nt: TGTGCCAGCAGTCTCGGACAGGGAAACTATGGCTACACCTTC

v_call: TRBV9
clone_size: many
j_call: TRBJ1-3
d_call: -
cdr3_aa: CASSAFSGNTIYF
cdr3_nt: TGTGCCAGCAGCGCCTTTTCTGGAAACACCATATATTTT

v_call: TRBV14
clone_size: -
j_call: TRBJ1-6
d_call: -
cdr3_aa: CASSQGGTYNSPLHF
cdr3_nt: TGTGCCAGCAGCCAAGGAGGGACCTATAATTCACCCCTCCACTTT

v_call: TRBV5-8
clone_size: -
j_call: TRBJ1-2
d_call: -
cdr3_aa: CASSFDTAGYTF
cdr3_nt: TGTGCCAGCAGCTTTGACACGGCTGGCTACACCTTC

v_call: TRBV5-1
clone_size: -
j_call: TRBJ2-7
d_call: -
cdr3_aa: CASPGQGSKSYEQYF
cdr3_nt: TGCGCCAGCCCCGGGCAGGGGTCCAAGTCCTACGAGCAGTACTTC

v_call: TRBV28
clone_size: once
j_call: TRBJ2-1
d_call: -
cdr3_aa: CASSLGGWASSYNEQFF
cdr3_nt: TGTGCCAGCAGTTTAGGGGGCTGGGCTAGCTCCTACAATGAGCAGTTCTTC

v_call: TRBV20-1
clone_size: many
j_call: TRBJ2-1
d_call: TRBD1
cdr3_aa: CSASATGSYNEQFF
cdr3_nt: TGCAGTGCTAGTGCGACAGGGTCTTACAATGAGCAGTTCTTC

v_call: TRBV5-1
clone_size: -
j_call: TRBJ1-1
d_call: -
cdr3_aa: CASRGSWNTEAFF
cdr3_nt: TGCGCCAGCAGGGGCAGTTGGAACACTGAAGCTTTCTTT

v_call: TRBV7-9
clone_size: -
j_call: TRBJ1-1
d_call: -
cdr3_aa: CASSQELRNEAFF
cdr3_nt: TGTGCCAGCAGCCAAGAGCTGAGGAATGAGGCTTTCTTT

v_call: TRBV24-1
clone_size: -
j_call: TRBJ1-1
d_call: -
cdr3_aa: CATSDPRILKAFF
cdr3_nt: TGTGCCACCAGTGACCCCAGAATCTTAAAAGCTTTCTTT

v_call: TRBV29-1
clone_size: -
j_call: TRBJ1-2
d_call: TRBD1
cdr3_aa: CSARQGDHGYTF
cdr3_nt: TGCAGCGCAAGACAGGGGGATCATGGCTACACCTTC

v_call: TRBV20-1
clone_size: -
j_call: TRBJ1-2
d_call: -
cdr3_aa: CSARGLGVYTF
cdr3_nt: TGCAGTGCTAGAGGTCTAGGGGTCTACACCTTC

v_call: TRBV11-2
clone_size: -
j_call: TRBJ2-3
d_call: -
cdr3_aa: CASSLGASPQTTDTQYF
cdr3_nt: TGTGCCAGCAGCTTAGGGGCAAGCCCCCAGACCACAGATACGCAGTATTTT

v_call: TRBV18
clone_size: few
j_call: TRBJ1-1
d_call: -
cdr3_aa: CASSTGRNTEAFF
cdr3_nt: TGTGCCAGCTCAACGGGGAGGAACACTGAAGCTTTCTTT

v_call: TRBV2
clone_size: -
j_call: TRBJ2-7
d_call: TRBD2
cdr3_aa: CASSDQAGAKYF
cdr3_nt: TGTGCCAGCAGTGATCAAGCGGGGGCTAAGTACTTC

v_call: TRBV24-1
clone_size: -
j_call: TRBJ1-2
d_call: TRBD1
cdr3_aa: CATQDRGHGYTF
cdr3_nt: TGTGCCACCCAAGACAGGGGCCATGGCTACACCTTC

v_call: TRBV3-1/TRBV3-2
clone_size: -
j_call: TRBJ1-5
d_call: -
cdr3_aa: CASSPREGNQPQHF
cdr3_nt: TGTGCCAGCAGCCCCAGGGAGGGTAATCAGCCCCAGCATTTT

v_call: TRBV6-2/TRBV6-3
clone_size: -
j_call: TRBJ1-5
d_call: -
cdr3_aa: CASSYQQGNQPQHF
cdr3_nt: TGTGCCAGCAGTTATCAACAGGGCAATCAGCCCCAGCATTTT

v_call: TRBV2
clone_size: -
j_call: TRBJ2-1
d_call: TRBD2
cdr3_aa: CASMRTSEGNEQFF
cdr3_nt: TGTGCCAGCATGAGGACTAGCGAGGGGAATGAGCAGTTCTTC

v_call: TRBV30
clone_size: once
j_call: TRBJ1-2
d_call: -
cdr3_aa: CAWKGGGYGYTF
cdr3_nt: TGTGCCTGGAAGGGAGGGGGGTATGGCTACACCTTC

v_call: TRBV2
clone_size: -
j_call: TRBJ2-1
d_call: TRBD2
cdr3_aa: CASSDLAGVGNNEQFF
cdr3_nt: TGTGCCAGCAGTGACCTAGCGGGGGTAGGGAACAATGAGCAGTTCTTC

v_call: TRBV12-5
clone_size: once
j_call: TRBJ1-3
d_call: TRBD1
cdr3_aa: CASGTGQSGLRNTIYF
cdr3_nt: TGTGCTAGTGGCACGGGACAGTCAGGTCTACGGAACACCATATATTTT

v_call: TRBV18
clone_size: once
j_call: TRBJ1-2
d_call: TRBD1
cdr3_aa: CASSPGQGENGYTF
cdr3_nt: TGTGCCAGCTCACCCGGACAGGGTGAAAATGGCTACACCTTC

v_call: TRBV18
clone_size: -
j_call: TRBJ1-1
d_call: -
cdr3_aa: CASSATRDTEAFF
cdr3_nt: TGTGCCAGCTCCGCCACCAGGGACACTGAAGCTTTCTTT

v_call: TRBV19
clone_size: -
j_call: TRBJ1-2
d_call: TRBD1
cdr3_aa: CASSSRDRGGYGYTF
cdr3_nt: TGTGCCAGTAGTTCCCGGGACAGGGGTGGATATGGCTACACCTTC

v_call: TRBV5-1
clone_size: -
j_call: TRBJ1-1
d_call: -
cdr3_aa: CASSSTGQQLRGTEAFF
cdr3_nt: TGCGCCAGCAGCTCGACTGGACAACAATTGCGGGGGACTGAAGCTTTCTTT

v_call: TRBV12-3/TRBV12-4
clone_size: -
j_call: TRBJ2-1
d_call: TRBD2
cdr3_aa: CASSEGLEQFF
cdr3_nt: TGTGCCAGCAGCGAGGGACTAGAGCAGTTCTTC

v_call: TRBV4-1
clone_size: -
j_call: TRBJ2-1
d_call: -
cdr3_aa: CASSLVTVYNEQFF
cdr3_nt: TGCGCCAGCAGCCTCGTTACGGTCTACAATGAGCAGTTCTTC

v_call: TRBV18
clone_size: -
j_call: TRBJ1-2
d_call: TRBD1
cdr3_aa: CASSLPDRGSTF
cdr3_nt: TGTGCCAGCTCACTCCCGGACAGGGGGTCGACCTTC

v_call: TRBV19
clone_size: once
j_call: TRBJ1-2
d_call: -
cdr3_aa: CASSMAGYYGYTF
cdr3_nt: TGTGCCAGTAGTATGGCGGGCTACTATGGCTACACCTTC

v_call: TRBV12-5
clone_size: -
j_call: TRBJ2-1
d_call: -
cdr3_aa: CASVISLGSQEQFF
cdr3_nt: TGTGCTAGTGTCATATCCTTGGGTAGCCAGGAGCAGTTCTTC

v_call: TRBV29-1
clone_size: -
j_call: TRBJ2-3
d_call: TRBD1
cdr3_aa: CSHNRQGIGTDTQYF
cdr3_nt: TGCAGCCATAATCGACAGGGGATAGGCACAGATACGCAGTATTTT

v_call: TRBV5-1
clone_size: -
j_call: TRBJ2-2
d_call: -
cdr3_aa: CASSLQGRVEELFF
cdr3_nt: TGCGCCAGCAGCTTACAGGGTCGAGTTGAGGAGCTGTTTTTT

v_call: TRBV19
clone_size: -
j_call: TRBJ1-1
d_call: -
cdr3_aa: CASSMYPNTEAFF
cdr3_nt: TGTGCCAGTAGTATGTATCCGAACACTGAAGCTTTCTTT

v_call: TRBV30
clone_size: -
j_call: TRBJ2-5
d_call: -
cdr3_aa: CAWSTPEGSLETQYF
cdr3_nt: TGTGCCTGGAGTACCCCGGAGGGTTCGCTGGAGACCCAGTACTTC

v_call: TRBV9
clone_size: -
j_call: TRBJ1-1
d_call: -
cdr3_aa: CASSSTYTEAFF
cdr3_nt: TGTGCCAGCAGCTCGACTTACACTGAAGCTTTCTTT

v_call: TRBV6-5
clone_size: -
j_call: TRBJ2-1
d_call: TRBD2
cdr3_aa: CASLSGSDSYNEQFF
cdr3_nt: TGTGCCAGCCTTAGCGGGTCAGACTCCTACAATGAGCAGTTCTTC